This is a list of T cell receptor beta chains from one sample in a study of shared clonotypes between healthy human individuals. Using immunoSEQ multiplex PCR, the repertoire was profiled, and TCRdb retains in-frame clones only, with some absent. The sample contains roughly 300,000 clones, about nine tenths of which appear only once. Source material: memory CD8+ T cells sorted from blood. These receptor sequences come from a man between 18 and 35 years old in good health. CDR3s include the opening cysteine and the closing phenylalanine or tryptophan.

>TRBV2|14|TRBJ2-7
CASSLGQGTHEQYF
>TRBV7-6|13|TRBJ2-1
CASSATGYNEQFF
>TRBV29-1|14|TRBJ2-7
CSVAYRVSSYEQYF
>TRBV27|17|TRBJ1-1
CASSPSAGEGADTEAFF
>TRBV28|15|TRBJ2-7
CASTDYRTKPYEQYF
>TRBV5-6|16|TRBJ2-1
CASSLALKGAYNEQFF
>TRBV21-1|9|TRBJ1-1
CATRVEAFF
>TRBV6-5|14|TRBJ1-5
CASRMGQGGQPQHF
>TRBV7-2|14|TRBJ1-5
CASSLDSYNQPQHF
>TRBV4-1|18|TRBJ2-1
CASSQDGGGPAYYNEQFF
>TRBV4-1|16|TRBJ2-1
CASSLHPGLSYNEQFF
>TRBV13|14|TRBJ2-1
CASALAGGYNEQFF
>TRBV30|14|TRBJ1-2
CAWSITGGNYGYTF
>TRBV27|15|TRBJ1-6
CASSSRQGVNSPLHF
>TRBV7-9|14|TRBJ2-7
CASSPGQTSYEQYF
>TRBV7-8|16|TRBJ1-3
CASSLFSPRSGNTIYF
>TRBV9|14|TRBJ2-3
CASSGGTSGNTQYF
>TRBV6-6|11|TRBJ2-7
CASVGVYEQYF
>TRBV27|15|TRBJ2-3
CASRSRDLPGDTQYF
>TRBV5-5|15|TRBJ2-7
CASSLVWSWAYEQYF
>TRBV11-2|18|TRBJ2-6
CASSLMGTGVSGANVLTF
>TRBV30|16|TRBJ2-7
CAWLRAKTTYRYEQYF
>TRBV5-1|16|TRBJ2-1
CASGASGRETYNEQFF
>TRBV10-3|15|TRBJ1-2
CAIATGKKANYGYTF
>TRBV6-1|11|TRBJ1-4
CASSPKEKLFF
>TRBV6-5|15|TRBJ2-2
CASSTWDTATGELFF
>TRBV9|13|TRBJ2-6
CASSSPGANVLTF
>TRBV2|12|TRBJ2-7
CASSEITYEQYF
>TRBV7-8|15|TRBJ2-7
CASRPGTSLSYEQYF
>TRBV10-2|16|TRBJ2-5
CASSDRLAAGQETQYF
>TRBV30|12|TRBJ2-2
CAWLRLGGELFF
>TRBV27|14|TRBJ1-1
CASSFAQANTEAFF
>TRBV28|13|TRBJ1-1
CASKVSTNTEAFF